The clone carrying this T cell receptor beta chain has at least ten counts. Its target is not known. The CDR3 length is 14 residues. Trimming left V 3 bases short and J 4 bases short, with 12 bases between. Recruitment covered hyperthyroidism patients aged 18 to 65 whose new diagnosis was of under 2 months' duration. Fresh peripheral blood, around 9.8 ml, was the PBMC source. These data come from a study of Graves' ophthalmopathy and Graves' hyperthyroidism. Across the study: Blood was drawn at initial diagnosis, before any treatment.

Study results and limitations: Most expanded thyroid clonotypes above 0.001 frequency also appeared in blood.

From RNA, the CDR3 regions of TCR beta chains were amplified and sequenced. Second-round multiplex PCR followed a first-round RT-PCR using HTBI primers. TCRdb re-analysed the multiplex PCR reads in MiXCR, keeping a single row per CDR3 protein. Among approximately 380,000 distinct CDR3 sequences listed, around 21% were seen once. The chain uses TRBV12-3 or TRBV12-4 and TRBJ2-5; TRBD1 might be the D (5 bases). This TCR derives from a woman between 18 and 29 years old with stable Graves' hyperthyroidism. Sequences were obtained from peripheral blood. CDR3 loop: CASSFAGMIETQYF. The CDR3 coding sequence is TGTGCCAGCAGTTTCGCAGGGATGATAGAGACCCAGTACTTC.